These 8 T cell receptor beta chains came from one sample sequenced in a study of T cell repertoires in aging, cancer and after chemotherapy. A mixed TRB-A/B primer pool amplified rearranged TRB by multiplex touch-down PCR. TCRdb re-called the multiplex PCR reads through MiXCR, storing one row per CDR3 protein. The data show roughly 6,200 distinct CDR3 sequences, with about 26% seen just once and around 3.9% held by the top ten. Peripheral blood genomic DNA, not sorted cells or RNA, was the template. What was sequenced was blood. Source of these receptors: a human donor in good health.

The sample holds a few counts of this clonotype. This rearrangement joins TRBV28 to TRBJ2-6, with TRBD1 matching over 8 bases. This CDR3 has 15 residues. The junction had 3 bases not matched to a gene; V was cut back by 6 bases and J by 2 bases. In germline, CDR1 is MDHEN, CDR2 SYDVKM. The DNA for the CDR3 is TGTGCCAGCAGCCAACAGGGGGCTGGGGCCAACGTCCTGACTTTC. The encoded protein is CASSQQGAGANVLTF.

This clonotype is categorized as medium-sized. The J gene is TRBJ2-7, the V gene TRBV30, with 13 nucleotides matching TRBD2. V was pared by 4 bases and J by 1 base, with 4 bases of the junction left unmatched. Germline assignment: CDR1 GTSNPN and CDR2 SVGIG (reference sequence). CDR3 length equals 15 residues. CDR3 region: CAWTGTSGVSYEQYV. The CDR3 DNA sequence: TGTGCCTGGACCGGGACTAGCGGGGTTTCCTACGAGCAGTACGTC.

The chain carries TRBV28 and TRBJ2-3; TRBD2 aligns across 8 bases. The CDR3 consists of 16 residues. V shed 3 bases, J shed 1 base, and the junction held 6 bases outside the gene matches. CDR1 MDHEN and CDR2 SYDVKM come from the germline V gene. As DNA, the CDR3 is TGTGCCAGCAGTTTTGTCGCGGGAGGCGGCACAGATACGCAGTATTTT. Its protein product is CASSFVAGGGTDTQYF.

V is TRBV4-3 and J is TRBJ2-2; 8 nucleotides line up with TRBD2. This CDR3 is 15 amino acids long. The J segment lost 4 bases and the V segment lost 0 bases, leaving 1 base of the junction unmatched. Germline assignment: CDR1 LGHNA and CDR2 YSLEER. In DNA, the CDR3 is TGCGCCAGCAGCCAAGAAGCGGGAGCCACCGGGGAGCTGTTTTTT. Translation gives CASSQEAGATGELFF.

The rearrangement uses TRBV4-1 and TRBJ2-3, with D unclear. Germline assignment: CDR1 MGHRA and CDR2 YSYEKL. The CDR3 is 15 amino acids. The V gene lost 5 bases and the J gene lost 5 bases, with 17 bases spanning the gap. For the CDR3, the DNA is TGCGCCAGCAGCTACCAGGCGGCTAAAGAAGATACGCAGTATTTT. Amino acids: CASSYQAAKEDTQYF.

The chain couples TRBV20-1 to TRBJ1-3; D possibly corresponds to TRBD1 (6 bases). The germline V and J ends were trimmed by 1 base and 7 bases, with 14 bases remaining between them. CDR1 and CDR2 (germline): DFQATT, SNEGSKA (reference sequence). The CDR3 loop spans 14 amino acids. CDR3: CSARAPGGGNTIYF. The CDR3 DNA follows: TGCAGTGCTAGAGCCCCGGGTGGGGGCAACACCATATATTTT.

The J gene is TRBJ1-4, the V gene TRBV6-1; D ambiguous. The CDR3 contains 13 residues. The germline V gene encodes CDR1 MNHNS and CDR2 SASEGT. V lost 4 bases, J lost 4 bases, and 7 bases lay in between. CDR3 residues: CASSALHNEKLFF. The DNA for the CDR3 is TGTGCCAGCAGTGCCCTCCATAATGAAAAACTGTTTTTT.

By share, this clonotype counts as medium-sized. The chain combines TRBV30 with TRBJ1-1, with no clear D. The V and J ends lost 1 base and 0 bases respectively, with 6 bases between them. Germline V lookup: CDR1 GTSNPN, CDR2 SVGIG (reference sequence). This CDR3 has 13 residues. Here the CDR3 reads CAWSEGVNTEAFF. Written as DNA, the CDR3 is TGTGCCTGGAGTGAAGGAGTGAACACTGAAGCTTTCTTT.